The 17 T cell receptor beta chains given below trace back to one sample, sequenced in a study of T cell responses to AZD1222 COVID-19 vaccine. Using immunoSEQ multiplex PCR, the repertoire was profiled, and TCRdb retains in-frame clones only, with some absent. Here the sample spans 100,000 to 150,000 clones, 92% being singletons. The starting material was peripheral blood, obtained 28 days after the second AZD1222 dose. The receptors were gathered from an adult who received the AZD1222 COVID-19 vaccine.

This chain connects TRBV29-1 to TRBJ2-7; 12 nucleotides agree with TRBD2. Germline CDR1 is SQVTM and CDR2 is ANQGSEA. J lost 7 bases, V lost 4 bases, and 8 bases had no gene match. This CDR3 has 14 amino acids. The CDR3 sequence is CSVGTSGTITEQYF. The CDR3, as DNA: TGCAGCGTTGGGACTAGCGGGACCATTACGGAGCAGTACTTC.

The chain combines TRBV28 with TRBJ2-3; a weak D match, TRBD2 (5 bases). The CDR3 is 14 amino acids. Trimming left V 3 bases short and J 0 bases short, with 7 bases between. Per germline, CDR1 MDHEN and CDR2 SYDVKM. The CDR3: CASSFGGSTDTQYF. The CDR3 DNA reads TGTGCCAGCAGTTTCGGCGGGAGCACAGATACGCAGTATTTT. The whole variable domain, filled in from reference TRBV28 and TRBJ2-3, reads DVKVTQSSRYLVKRTGEKVFLECVQDMDHENMFWYRQDPGLGLRLIYFSYDVKMKEKGDIPEGYSVSREKKERFSLILESASTNQTSMYLCASSFGGSTDTQYFGPGTRLTVL.

The rearrangement uses TRBV2 and TRBJ1-6; 10 bases agree with TRBD1. Germline V lookup: CDR1 SNHLY, CDR2 FYNNEI. V lost 6 bases and J lost 7; bases outside the gene matches: 3. The CDR3 extends over 14 amino acids. The CDR3 loop reads CASRLDRGNSPLHF. DNA of the CDR3: TGTGCCAGCAGATTGGACAGGGGGAATTCACCCCTCCACTTT.

This chain connects TRBV6-5 to TRBJ2-4; maybe TRBD2 (6 bases). Deletions cut 6 bases from V and 1 base from J, with 13 bases between. Germline V gene lookup returns CDR1 MNHEY and CDR2 SVGAGI. The CDR3 spans 15 residues. Here the CDR3 DNA reads TGTGCCAGCAGCCTTAATCGGGGGGCCAAAAACATTCAGTACTTC. This translates into CASSLNRGAKNIQYF.

The chain uses TRBV7-8 and TRBJ1-5, with a tentative D call TRBD1 (6 bases). V shed 2 bases and J shed 2 bases, with 10 bases lying between them. Per the germline V gene, CDR1 is SGHVS and CDR2 is FQNEAQ. The length of the CDR3 is 15 residues. CDR3 residues: CASSLTSGGNQPQHF. The CDR3 coding sequence is TGTGCCAGCAGCTTAACCTCAGGGGGCAATCAGCCCCAGCATTTT.

The V call is TRBV27, the J call TRBJ2-1; 14 bases are shared with TRBD2. Germline V gene data show CDR1 as MNHEY and CDR2 as SMNVEV (reference sequence). The junction had 3 bases not matched to a gene; V was cut back by 0 bases and J by 8 bases. There are 16 residues in the CDR3. The CDR3 here is CASSLSGTSGSDEQFF. CDR3 coding DNA: TGTGCCAGCAGTTTATCCGGGACTAGCGGGAGCGATGAGCAGTTCTTC.

The rearrangement uses TRBV9 and TRBJ2-3; D might be TRBD1 or TRBD2, each matching 7 bases. V lost 0 bases, J lost 4 bases, and 18 bases lay in between. CDR3 length: 17 amino acids. The germline gives CDR1 SGDLS, CDR2 YYNGEE. The CDR3 sequence is CASSVGKGAGAADTQYF. The CDR3 DNA follows: TGTGCCAGCAGCGTAGGAAAGGGGGCGGGAGCGGCAGATACGCAGTATTTT.

This clone was observed once. This sequence joins TRBV30 and TRBJ1-6; no clear D gene. CDR1 and CDR2 from the germline V gene are GTSNPN and SVGIG (reference sequence). The ends were cut back, 0 bases at V and 7 bases at J, with 10 bases in the middle. This CDR3 region has 14 residues. The CDR3 DNA sequence: TGTGCCTGGAGTGTGCCTGAGGGAAATTCACCCCTCCACTTT. Translated: CAWSVPEGNSPLHF.

The chain carries TRBV21-1 and TRBJ2-6; the table's D call, TRBD2, was not checked against the DNA. TRBV21-1 is given as a pseudogene. The CDR3 consists of 14 residues. The CDR3 nucleotides read TGTGCCAGCAGCTTCGTAGAGGAGGCCAACGTCCTGACTTTC. It codes for CASSFVEEANVLTF.

The J gene is TRBJ2-7, the V gene TRBV7-2; a possible D gene is TRBD1 (6 bases). Trimming cost V 5 bases and J 2 bases, with 13 bases left between them. There are 14 residues in the CDR3. The germline gives CDR1 SGHTA, CDR2 FQGNSA. The CDR3 sequence is CASSISQGPYEQYF. Written as DNA, the CDR3 is TGTGCCAGCAGCATAAGTCAGGGGCCCTACGAGCAGTACTTC. The full variable domain, in which reference TRBV7-2 and TRBJ2-7 provide the parts outside the CDR3, is GAGVSQSPSNKVTEKGKDVELRCDPISGHTALYWYRQSLGQGLEFLIYFQGNSAPDKSGLPSDRFSAERTGGSVSTLTIQRTQQEDSAVYLCASSISQGPYEQYFGPGTRLTVT.

CDR3 in amino acids: CASITAGEVYEQYF. The CDR3 DNA is TGTGCCAGTATTACCGCAGGGGAAGTTTACGAGCAGTACTTC. The chain recombines TRBV19 with TRBJ2-7, with D maybe TRBD1 (6 bases). Trimming removed 7 bases from V and 4 bases from J, with 17 bases in between. This CDR3 spans 14 amino acids. Germline V gene lookup returns CDR1 LNHDA and CDR2 SQIVND (reference sequence).

The chain carries TRBV30 and TRBJ2-7; D is perhaps TRBD1 or TRBD2 (5 bases each). Germline CDR1 GTSNPN, CDR2 SVGIG (reference sequence). V shed 5 bases and J shed 0 bases, with 11 bases lying between them. The CDR3 has 13 amino acids. CDR3 region: CAWGGVSSYEQYF. Here the CDR3 DNA reads TGTGCCTGGGGGGGAGTTAGCTCCTACGAGCAGTACTTC.

The chain is built from TRBV6-2 or TRBV6-3 and TRBJ1-5, with TRBD1 matching 9 bases. The CDR3 loop spans 16 amino acids. From germline, CDR1 is MNHEY and CDR2 SVGEGT. V was clipped by 4 bases and J by 7 bases; unmatched bases: 11. In DNA, the CDR3 is TGTGCCAGCAGTTCCCATGAAACAGGGGGCGGGCAGCCCCAGCATTTT. Its protein is CASSSHETGGGQPQHF.

The chain uses TRBV2 and TRBJ1-1, with a possible D match to TRBD1 (6 bases). CDR3 size: 15 residues. The ends were cut back, 4 bases at V and 0 bases at J, with 12 bases in the middle. The germline gives CDR1 SNHLY, CDR2 FYNNEI. The DNA for the CDR3 is TGTGCCAGCAGTGTCGGGGGCCCCATGAACACTGAAGCTTTCTTT. Its translation: CASSVGGPMNTEAFF.

The genes are TRBV5-1 and TRBJ2-1; D perhaps matches TRBD2 (5 bases). This CDR3 is built from 14 residues. V was cut by 0 bases and J by 4 bases, with 8 bases left in between. Germline V gene sequence: CDR1 SGHRS, CDR2 YFSETQ. As DNA, the CDR3 is TGCGCCAGCAGCTTGGATGAGGGTTACAATGAGCAGTTCTTC. It encodes CASSLDEGYNEQFF.

This clone was detected a few times. The chain joins TRBV7-7 to TRBJ2-5; possible D gene TRBD2, 6 bases. This CDR3 has 14 amino acids. V lost 5 bases and J 4 bases, leaving 14 bases between the germline ends. The germline V gene encodes CDR1 SSHAT and CDR2 FNYEAQ (reference sequence). For the CDR3, the DNA is TGTGCCAGCAGCCTCAGAGCGGGTGGAGAGACCCAGTACTTC. This encodes CASSLRAGGETQYF.

The chain employs TRBV5-1 and TRBJ1-1; 7 nucleotides align to TRBD1. CDR3 length: 15 residues. From germline, CDR1 is SGHRS and CDR2 YFSETQ. Trimming took 4 bases from V and 11 from J; bases not matched to a gene: 17. For the CDR3, the DNA is TGCGCCAGCAGCGCCCAGGGGGGCAGTTCGGCGGTGGCTTTCTTT. Its protein product is CASSAQGGSSAVAFF.